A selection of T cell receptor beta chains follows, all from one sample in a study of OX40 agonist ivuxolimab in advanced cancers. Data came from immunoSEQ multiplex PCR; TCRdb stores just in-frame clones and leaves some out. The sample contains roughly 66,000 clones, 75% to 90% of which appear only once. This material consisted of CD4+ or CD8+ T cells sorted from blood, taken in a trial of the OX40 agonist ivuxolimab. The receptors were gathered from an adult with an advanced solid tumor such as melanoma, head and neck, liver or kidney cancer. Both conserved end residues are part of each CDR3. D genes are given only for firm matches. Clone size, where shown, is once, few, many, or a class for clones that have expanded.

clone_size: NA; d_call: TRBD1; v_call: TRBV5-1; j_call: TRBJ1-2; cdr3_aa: CASSLEWTGAGYTF; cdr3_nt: TGCGCCAGCAGCTTGGAATGGACAGGGGCTGGCTACACCTTC
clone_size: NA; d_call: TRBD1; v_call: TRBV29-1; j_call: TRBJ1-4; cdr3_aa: CSVEGTGNEKLFF; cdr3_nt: TGCAGCGTTGAAGGGACAGGCAATGAAAAACTGTTTTTT
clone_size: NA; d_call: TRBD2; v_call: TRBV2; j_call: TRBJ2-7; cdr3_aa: CASSEAGLASEEQYF; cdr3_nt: TGTGCCAGCAGTGAAGCGGGACTAGCCAGCGAGGAGCAGTACTTC
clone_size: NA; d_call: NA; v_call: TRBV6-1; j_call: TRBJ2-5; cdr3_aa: CASGLNQETQYF; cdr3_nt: TGTGCCAGCGGGCTAAACCAAGAGACCCAGTACTTC
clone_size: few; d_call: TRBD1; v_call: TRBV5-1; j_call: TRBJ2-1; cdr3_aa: CASSLEVSGQGLSEQFF; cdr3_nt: TGCGCCAGCAGCTTGGAAGTGTCGGGACAGGGCCTTAGTGAGCAGTTCTTC
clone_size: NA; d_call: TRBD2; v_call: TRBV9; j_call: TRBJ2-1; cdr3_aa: CASSGSGGAYNEQFF; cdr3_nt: TGTGCCAGCAGCGGAAGCGGGGGGGCATACAATGAGCAGTTCTTC
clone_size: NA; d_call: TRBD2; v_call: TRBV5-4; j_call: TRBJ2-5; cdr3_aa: CASNFRGGDETQYF; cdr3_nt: TGTGCCAGCAACTTTCGGGGGGGCGATGAGACCCAGTACTTC
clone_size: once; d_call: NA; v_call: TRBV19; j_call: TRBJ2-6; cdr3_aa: CASSRDFRMTF; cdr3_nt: TGTGCCAGTAGTAGGGACTTCCGGATGACTTTC
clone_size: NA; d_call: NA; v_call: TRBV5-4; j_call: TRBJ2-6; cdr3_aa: CASSFGTSGANVLTF; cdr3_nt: TGTGCCAGCAGTTTCGGGACCTCTGGGGCCAACGTCCTGACTTTC
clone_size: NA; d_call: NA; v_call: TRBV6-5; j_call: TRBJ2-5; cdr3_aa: CATSGVKETQYF; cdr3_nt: TGTGCCACCTCGGGGGTAAAAGAGACCCAGTACTTC
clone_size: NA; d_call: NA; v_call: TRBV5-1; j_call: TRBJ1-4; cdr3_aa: CASSLEAGSNEKLFF; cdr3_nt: TGCGCCAGCAGCTTGGAAGCGGGCTCTAATGAAAAACTGTTTTTT
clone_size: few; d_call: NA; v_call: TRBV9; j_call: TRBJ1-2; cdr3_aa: CASSNEGTWGYTF; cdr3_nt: TGTGCCAGCAGCAACGAGGGTACCTGGGGCTACACCTTC
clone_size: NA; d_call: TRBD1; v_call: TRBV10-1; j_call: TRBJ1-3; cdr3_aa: CASPTGESGNTIYF; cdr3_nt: TGCGCCAGCCCCACAGGGGAATCTGGAAACACCATATATTTT
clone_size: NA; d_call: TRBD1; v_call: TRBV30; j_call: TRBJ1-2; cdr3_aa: CAWSTDRGYGYTF; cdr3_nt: TGTGCCTGGAGTACAGACAGGGGCTATGGCTACACCTTC
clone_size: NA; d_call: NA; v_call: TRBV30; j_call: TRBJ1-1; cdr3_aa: CAWTLGGPTEAFF; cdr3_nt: TGTGCCTGGACCCTGGGGGGGCCCACTGAAGCTTTCTTT
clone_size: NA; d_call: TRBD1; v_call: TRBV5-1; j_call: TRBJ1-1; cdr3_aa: CASSRSGQTGTEAFF; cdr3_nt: TGCGCCAGCAGCCGGTCGGGACAGACAGGAACTGAAGCTTTCTTT
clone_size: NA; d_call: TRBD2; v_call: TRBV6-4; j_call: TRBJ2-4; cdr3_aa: CASRPGTSPYSKNIQYF; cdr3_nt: TGTGCCAGCAGGCCCGGGACTAGTCCTTATAGCAAAAACATTCAGTACTTC
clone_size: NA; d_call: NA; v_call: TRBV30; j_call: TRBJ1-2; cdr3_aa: CAWSPSGAGYSTIIYGYTF; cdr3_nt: TGTGCCTGGAGTCCTTCTGGGGCAGGGTATAGTACCATAATATATGGCTACACCTTC
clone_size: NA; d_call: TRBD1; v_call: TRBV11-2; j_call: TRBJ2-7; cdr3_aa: CASSPRQGPYEQYF; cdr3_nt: TGTGCCAGCAGCCCCCGACAGGGGCCCTACGAGCAGTACTTC
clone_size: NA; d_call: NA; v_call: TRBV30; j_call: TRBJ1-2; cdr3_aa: CAWSQGLLDGYTF; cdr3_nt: TGTGCCTGGAGTCAAGGGCTCCTTGATGGCTACACCTTC
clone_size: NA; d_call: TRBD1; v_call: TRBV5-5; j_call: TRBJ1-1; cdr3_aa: CASSPDRGRNTEAFF; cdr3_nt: TGTGCCAGCAGCCCAGACAGGGGGCGGAACACTGAAGCTTTCTTT
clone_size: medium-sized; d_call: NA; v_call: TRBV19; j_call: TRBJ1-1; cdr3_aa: CASSPDFYTEAFF; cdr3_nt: TGTGCCAGTAGCCCCGATTTCTACACTGAAGCTTTCTTT
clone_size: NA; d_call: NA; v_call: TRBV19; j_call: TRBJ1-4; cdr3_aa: CASSIRGGREKLFF; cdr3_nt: TGTGCCAGTAGTATTCGTGGGGGCAGGGAAAAACTGTTTTTT
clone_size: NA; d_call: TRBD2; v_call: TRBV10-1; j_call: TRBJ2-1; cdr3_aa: CASSESSGGLQRQFF; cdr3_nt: TGCGCCAGCAGTGAGTCGAGCGGGGGACTCCAACGCCAGTTCTTC
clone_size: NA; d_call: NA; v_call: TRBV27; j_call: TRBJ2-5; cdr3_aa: CASSLRPPGTQYF; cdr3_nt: TGTGCCAGCAGTTTAAGGCCCCCAGGGACCCAGTACTTC
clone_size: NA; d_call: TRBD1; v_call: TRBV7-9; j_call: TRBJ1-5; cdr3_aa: CASSLSTGGSNQPQHF; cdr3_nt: TGTGCCAGCAGCTTAAGCACAGGGGGGAGCAATCAGCCCCAGCATTTT
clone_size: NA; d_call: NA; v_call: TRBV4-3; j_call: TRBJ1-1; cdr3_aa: CASSQDHPREGEAFF; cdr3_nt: TGCGCCAGCAGCCAAGATCACCCCCGGGAGGGAGAAGCTTTCTTT
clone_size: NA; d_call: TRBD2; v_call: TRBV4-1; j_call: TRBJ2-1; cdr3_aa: CASRLAGGSYNEQFF; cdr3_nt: TGCGCCAGCAGACTAGCGGGGGGATCCTACAATGAGCAGTTCTTC
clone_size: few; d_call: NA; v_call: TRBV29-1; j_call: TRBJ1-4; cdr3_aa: CSGATNEKLFF; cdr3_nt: TGCAGCGGGGCAACTAATGAAAAACTGTTTTTT
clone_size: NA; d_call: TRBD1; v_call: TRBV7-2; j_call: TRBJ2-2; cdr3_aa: CASSLGTGQSGELFF; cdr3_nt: TGTGCCAGCAGCCTGGGGACAGGGCAGAGCGGGGAGCTGTTTTTT
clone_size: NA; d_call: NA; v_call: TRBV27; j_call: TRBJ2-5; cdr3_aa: CASSLGGEETQYF; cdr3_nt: TGTGCCAGCAGTTTAGGGGGAGAAGAGACCCAGTACTTC
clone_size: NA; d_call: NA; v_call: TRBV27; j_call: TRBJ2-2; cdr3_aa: CASRRETKNTGELFF; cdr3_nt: TGTGCCAGCCGGAGGGAGACAAAGAACACCGGGGAGCTGTTTTTT
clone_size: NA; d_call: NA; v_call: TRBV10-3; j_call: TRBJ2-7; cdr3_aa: CATQNERPSYEQYF; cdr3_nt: TGTGCCACCCAAAATGAGAGACCCTCCTACGAGCAGTACTTC